This T cell receptor beta chain was sequenced during a study of cytomegalovirus exposure and HLA in healthy donors. Study as a whole: A previous analysis identified fewer than 130 million unique TCR beta sequences derived from 180 million or so T cells.

V was cut by 2 bases and J by 8 bases, with 10 bases left in between. Germline assignment: CDR1 SGDLS and CDR2 YYNGEE. The CDR3 runs 12 residues. Study results and caveats: Associated with HLA alleles at 0.05 false discovery rate in a later analysis were over 15,000 TCR beta sequences. It was likely that a cluster of highly shared sequence variants was a sequencing artifact.

The primer mix had 60 Vbeta and 13 Jbeta primers. Method: immunoSEQ multiplex PCR; TCRdb's copy keeps in-frame clones and lacks some. The sample carries over 100,000 clones, approximately 8.7% recorded once. This clone was seen a handful of times. Its antigen is not identified. Sampled while nominally healthy, donors likely had unrecorded immune exposures. The receptor was derived from a man in his forties in good health and CMV-seronegative. The specimen was PBMCs. The chain couples TRBV9 to TRBJ1-2; the D is unclear. CDR3 region: CASSVGGLGYTF. For the CDR3, the DNA is TGTGCCAGCAGCGTCGGAGGGCTAGGCTACACCTTC.